Following are 15 T cell receptor beta chains from one sample sequenced in a study of glioma-infiltrating T cells. Amplification of TCR alpha and beta CDR3 regions from RNA used iRepertoire nested multiplex PCR. TCRdb reanalysed the multiplex PCR reads using MiXCR and keeps one entry per CDR3 protein. This sample has around 180,000 distinct CDR3 sequences, with roughly two fifths found just once. Source material: glioma tissue, nonneoplastic brain tissue, or PBMCs (not recorded which). The source of these receptors is a human donor with low-grade glioma or glioblastoma, undergoing nonglioma brain surgery, or in good health (not recorded which).

This chain joins TRBV19 and TRBJ2-1; possibly TRBD1 for D (6 bases). The CDR3 is made up of 13 amino acids. CDR1 and CDR2 from the germline V gene are LNHDA and SQIVND (reference sequence). V gave up 8 bases and J gave up 9 bases, with 17 bases separating them. This chain's CDR3 is CASAWTVSGEQFF. The CDR3 nucleotides read TGTGCCAGTGCTTGGACAGTCTCCGGTGAGCAGTTCTTC. The full variable domain, its missing parts supplied by reference TRBV19 and TRBJ2-1, is DGGITQSPKYLFRKEGQNVTLSCEQNLNHDAMYWYRQDPGQGLRLIYYSQIVNDFQKGDIAEGYSVSREKKESFPLTVTSAQKNPTAFYLCASAWTVSGEQFFGPGTRLTVL.

Regarding this clonotype: One junction end disagrees with the germline gene, perhaps due to a read error. V usage is TRBV7-2 and J usage is TRBJ2-7, with 9 bases lining up with TRBD2. The length of the CDR3 is 15 residues. The germline V gene encodes CDR1 SGHTA and CDR2 FQGNSA. CDR3 nucleotides: TGTGCCAGCAGCTTAGCGTCTAGCGGGGCCTACGAGAAGTACTTC. This translates into CASSLASSGAYEKYF.

Of note for this clonotype: One end of the junction is discordant with germline, which a read error may explain. The chain has TRBV27 and TRBJ2-4, with a tentative D call TRBD2 (5 bases). The germline gives CDR1 MNHEY, CDR2 SMNVEV (reference sequence). This CDR3 contains 15 residues. The CDR3 protein is CASSHVAMTKNIKYF. The CDR3, as DNA: TGTGCCAGCAGTCATGTTGCGATGACTAAAAACATTAAGTACTTC.

The rearrangement links TRBV7-2 to TRBJ2-7, with D perhaps TRBD1 (6 bases). The CDR3 extends over 16 amino acids. Trimming took off 0 bases at V and 2 bases at J, with 14 bases between the two ends. Germline V gives CDR1 SGHTA, CDR2 FQGNSA. The CDR3 coding sequence is TGTGCCAGCAGCTTAGCCTCTGGACAGCCACCCTACGAGCAGTACTTC. It translates to CASSLASGQPPYEQYF.

J is TRBJ2-5 and V is TRBV4-2, with 7 bases lining up with TRBD2. The CDR3 consists of 14 residues. Germline lookup yields CDR1 LGHNA and CDR2 YNFKEQ. Losses at the gene ends were 0 bases for V and 5 bases for J; bases not matched to a gene: 3. The CDR3 DNA is TGTGCCAGCAGCCAAGATCTGCGGGGGGAGACCCAGTACTTC. Protein product: CASSQDLRGETQYF.

A few counts support this clonotype. The chain recombines TRBV19 with TRBJ2-7; a weak D match, TRBD1 (5 bases). From germline, CDR1 is LNHDA and CDR2 SQIVND (reference sequence). V lost 5 bases and J 0 bases, leaving 11 bases between the germline ends. This CDR3 comprises 14 residues. CDR3 sequence (DNA): TGTGCCAGTAGTTTTCTGACAGACTCCTACGAGCAGTACTTC. Its protein product is CASSFLTDSYEQYF. Complete variable domain (other parts from reference TRBV19 and TRBJ2-7): DGGITQSPKYLFRKEGQNVTLSCEQNLNHDAMYWYRQDPGQGLRLIYYSQIVNDFQKGDIAEGYSVSREKKESFPLTVTSAQKNPTAFYLCASSFLTDSYEQYFGPGTRLTVT.

In this sample, this clonotype turned up many times. The chain combines TRBV2 with TRBJ2-7; D gene unclear. Trimming took 7 bases from V and 7 from J, leaving 11 bases between them. CDR1 is SNHLY, CDR2 FYNNEI, per germline. The CDR3 contains 11 residues. The CDR3 sequence is CASKSKVEQYF. The DNA for the CDR3 is TGTGCCAGCAAATCAAAGGTAGAGCAGTACTTC.

The chain recombines TRBV5-4 with TRBJ2-1; D gene ambiguous. The V gene lost 0 bases and the J gene lost 1 base, with 8 bases spanning the gap. Germline CDR1 reads SGHNT; CDR2 reads YYREEE (reference sequence). The CDR3 covers 15 residues. The CDR3 here is CASSLDSRSYNEQFF. Here the CDR3 DNA reads TGTGCCAGCAGCTTGGATTCCAGATCCTACAATGAGCAGTTCTTC.

This chain joins TRBV5-1 and TRBJ2-1; 13 bases map to TRBD2. Per the germline V gene, CDR1 is SGHRS and CDR2 is YFSETQ. Trimming removed 0 bases from V and 0 bases from J; junction bases left unmatched: 3. This CDR3 is 18 amino acids long. The CDR3: CASSLGGLAGNSYNEQFF. Written as DNA, the CDR3 is TGCGCCAGCAGCTTGGGGGGACTAGCGGGAAACTCCTACAATGAGCAGTTCTTC.

The chain carries TRBV30 and TRBJ2-7; possibly TRBD1 for D (6 bases). Germline CDR1 reads GTSNPN; CDR2 reads SVGIG (reference sequence). The V end lost 2 bases, the J end lost 3 bases, and 11 bases lay between the germline ends. CDR3 length: 13 residues. The CDR3 loop reads CAWSRQAFYEQYF. CDR3 nucleotide sequence: TGTGCCTGGAGTCGACAGGCCTTCTACGAGCAGTACTTC.

Details on this clonotype: One end of the junction does not line up with germline, which may come from a read error. The rearrangement uses TRBV18 and TRBJ1-2; D is uncertain. Germline lookup yields CDR1 KGHSH and CDR2 LQKENI. This CDR3 contains 13 residues. The CDR3 DNA follows: TGTACCAGCTCACCGGTTTCCTCCGGGGGCTACACCTTC. It specifies CTSSPVSSGGYTF.

A remark on this clonotype: One base away lies a much larger clone, so this may be a sequencing read error. The CDR3 loop reads CASTREGVTDTQYF. DNA for the CDR3: TGTGCCAGCACCCGGGAGGGCGTCACAGATACGCAGTATTTT. This rearrangement joins TRBV2 to TRBJ2-3; 8 bases are a match to TRBD2. This CDR3 contains 14 residues. V lost 7 bases and J lost 2; bases outside the gene matches: 5. Germline V lookup: CDR1 SNHLY, CDR2 FYNNEI.

As regards this clonotype: A read error may be the cause here, since a much bigger clone is one base away. The gene calls are TRBV28 and TRBJ2-1; D not certain. With 11 bases removed from V and 10 bases from J, the gap between germline ends came to 18 bases. The germline V gene has CDR1 MDHEN and CDR2 SYDVKM. This CDR3 spans 12 amino acids. The CDR3 reads CAGNPPGREQFF. CDR3 in DNA: TGTGCCGGCAACCCCCCAGGCCGGGAGCAGTTCTTC.

This clonotype was recorded many times. This chain uses TRBV20-1 with TRBJ2-1; TRBD2 matches 9 bases. The CDR3 runs to 14 residues. J lost 2 bases, V lost 6 bases, and 5 bases had no gene match. Germline assignment: CDR1 DFQATT and CDR2 SNEGSKA (reference sequence). Here the CDR3 reads CSAQREAAYNEQFF. The CDR3 DNA is TGCAGTGCGCAGCGGGAGGCAGCCTACAATGAGCAGTTCTTC.

This clonotype was seen repeatedly, ten times or more. The chain links TRBV2 to TRBJ1-3; a weak D match, TRBD1 (5 bases). The germline V and J ends were trimmed by 6 bases and 1 base, with 13 bases remaining between them. CDR3 length: 15 residues. Germline V lookup: CDR1 SNHLY, CDR2 FYNNEI. The DNA for the CDR3 is TGTGCCAGCAGGAGGGACGGTAGTTCTGGAAACACCATATATTTT. Its protein product is CASRRDGSSGNTIYF.